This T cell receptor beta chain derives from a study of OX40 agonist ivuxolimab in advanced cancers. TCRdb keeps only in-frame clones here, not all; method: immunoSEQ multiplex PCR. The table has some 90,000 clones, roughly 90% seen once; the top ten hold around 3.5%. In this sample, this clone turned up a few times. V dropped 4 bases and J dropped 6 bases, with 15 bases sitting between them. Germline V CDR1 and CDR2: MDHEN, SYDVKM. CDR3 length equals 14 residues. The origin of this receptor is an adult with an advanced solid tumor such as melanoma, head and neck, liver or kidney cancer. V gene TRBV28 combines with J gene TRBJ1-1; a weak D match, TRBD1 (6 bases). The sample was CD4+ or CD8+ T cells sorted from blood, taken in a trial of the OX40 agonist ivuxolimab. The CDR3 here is CASSSRTVEAEAFF. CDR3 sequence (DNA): TGTGCCAGCAGTTCCCGGACAGTCGAAGCTGAAGCTTTCTTT.